This TCR beta chain was identified in a study of CD4+ T cells in melanoma. Points from the study as a whole: CD8+ T cell, macrophage and B cell function reportedly correlated with neoantigen-specific CD4+ T cells. Diverse differentiation states were reported for melanoma neoantigen-specific CD4+ T cells.

With regard to this clone: The antigen remains unidentified.

This CDR3 region has 14 residues. V lost 5 bases and J 1 base, leaving 11 bases between the germline ends. Per the germline V gene, CDR1 is SGHTA and CDR2 is FQGNSA. Generated by immunoSEQ multiplex PCR, the TCRdb table keeps only in-frame clones and is missing some. The data hold about 140,000 clones, with around 90% observed a single time. The origin of this receptor is a human donor with melanoma. This chain joins TRBV7-2 and TRBJ1-1; no definite D call. CDR3: CASSLFSWNTEAFF. The CDR3 DNA follows: TGTGCCAGCAGCCTATTTTCCTGGAACACTGAAGCTTTCTTT.